This T cell receptor beta chain was identified in a study of cytomegalovirus exposure and HLA in healthy donors. A 120-subject validation cohort, separate from the approximately 610-subject first cohort, supplied the donors. Produced via immunoSEQ multiplex PCR; TCRdb's table is partial and in-frame only. The data hold around 120,000 clones, with roughly 90% observed a single time. Germline assignment: CDR1 MNHEY and CDR2 SMNVEV (reference sequence). CDR3 length equals 14 residues. The trim removed 5 bases at V and 0 bases at J, leaving 4 bases unmatched. V gene TRBV27 combines with J gene TRBJ2-7, with TRBD2 identical over 7 bases. This TCR derives from a woman younger than 30 in good health and CMV-seronegative. The specimen was PBMCs. CDR3 amino acids: CASSIGLGSYEQYF. The CDR3 DNA follows: TGTGCCAGCAGTATCGGACTAGGCTCCTACGAGCAGTACTTC.